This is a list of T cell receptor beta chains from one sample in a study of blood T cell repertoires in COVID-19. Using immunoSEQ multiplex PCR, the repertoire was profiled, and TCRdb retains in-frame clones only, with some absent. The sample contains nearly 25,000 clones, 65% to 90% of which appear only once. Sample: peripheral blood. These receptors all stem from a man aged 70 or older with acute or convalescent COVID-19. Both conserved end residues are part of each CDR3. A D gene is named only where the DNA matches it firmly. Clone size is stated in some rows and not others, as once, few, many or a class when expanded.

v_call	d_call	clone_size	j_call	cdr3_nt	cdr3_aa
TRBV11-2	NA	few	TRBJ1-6	TGTGCCAGCAGCTCGCCGCAGGGGTTGAATTCACCCCTCCACTTT	CASSSPQGLNSPLHF
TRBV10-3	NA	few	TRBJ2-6	TGTGCCATCGGTCCCTCAGGGGCTGGGGCCAACGTCCTGACTTTC	CAIGPSGAGANVLTF
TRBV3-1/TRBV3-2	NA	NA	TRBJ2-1	TGTGCCAGCAGCCAAGCCGGGATTGCCTACAATGAGCAGTTCTTC	CASSQAGIAYNEQFF
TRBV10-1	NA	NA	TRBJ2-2	TGCGCCAGCAGTTCAGGGCCTAACACCGGGGAGCTGTTTTTT	CASSSGPNTGELFF
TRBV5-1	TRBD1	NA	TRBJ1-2	TGCGCCAGCAGCTTGGGGACAGGGGGCCCGCGGGGCTACACCTTC	CASSLGTGGPRGYTF
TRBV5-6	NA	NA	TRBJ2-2	TGTGCCAGCAGCTTTGATCCGCGGACGAACACCGGGGAGCTGTTTTTT	CASSFDPRTNTGELFF
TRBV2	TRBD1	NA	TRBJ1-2	TGTGCCAGCAGTGAGGGGACAGCCTATGGCTACACCTTC	CASSEGTAYGYTF
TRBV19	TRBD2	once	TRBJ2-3	TGTGCCAGTAGTATCTTGCTAGCGGGAGGGTCGCAGTATTTT	CASSILLAGGSQYF
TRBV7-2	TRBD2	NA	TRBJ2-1	TGTGCCAGCAGCGGGTCAACTAGCGGGCGGACCGGCCAGTTCTTC	CASSGSTSGRTGQFF
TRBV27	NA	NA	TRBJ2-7	TGTGCCAGCAGTTTCGAGGCGGATTCTACCTACGAGCAGTACTTC	CASSFEADSTYEQYF
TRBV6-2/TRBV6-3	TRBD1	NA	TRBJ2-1	TGTGCCAGCAGTTACTCGACAGGGGGCGCGAACAATGAGCAGTTCTTC	CASSYSTGGANNEQFF
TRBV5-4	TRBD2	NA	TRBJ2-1	TGTGCCAGCAGCCTACTCGGGGGGGGAACCCACAATGAGCAGTTCTTC	CASSLLGGGTHNEQFF
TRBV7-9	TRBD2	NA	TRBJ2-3	TGTGCCAGCAGCTTAGGGCTAGCGGGGGGCACCAACACAGATACGCAGTATTTT	CASSLGLAGGTNTDTQYF
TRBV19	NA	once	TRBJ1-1	TGTGCCAGTAGTATAGATCAGAATTTCGGGGTAAGACCCCAGGAAGCTTTCTTT	CASSIDQNFGVRPQEAFF
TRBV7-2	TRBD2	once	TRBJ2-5	TGTGCCAGCAGCTTTCAGCGGGGGGGTGGAGAGACCCAGTACTTC	CASSFQRGGGETQYF
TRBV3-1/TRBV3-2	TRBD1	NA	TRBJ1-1	TGTGCCAGCAGCAGACAGGGCACAAACACTGAAGCTTTCTTT	CASSRQGTNTEAFF
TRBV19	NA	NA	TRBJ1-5	TGTGCCAGTAGTCCTACAGGGTCACAGCCCCAGCATTTT	CASSPTGSQPQHF
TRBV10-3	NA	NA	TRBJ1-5	TGTGCCATCAGCCCCGGGGGGGGGCTGCCCCAGCATTTT	CAISPGGGLPQHF
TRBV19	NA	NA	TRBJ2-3	TGTGCCAGTAGGCGGGGTTCCGATACGCAGTATTTT	CASRRGSDTQYF
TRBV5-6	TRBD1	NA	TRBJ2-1	TGTGCCAGCACCGAACAGGGGAAATTCAATGAGCAGTTCTTC	CASTEQGKFNEQFF
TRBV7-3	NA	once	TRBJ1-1	TGTGCCAGCAGCTTAATCGGCAGGGCTGGTGAAGCTTTCTTT	CASSLIGRAGEAFF
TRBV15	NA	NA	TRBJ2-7	TGTGCCACCAGCAGAGATTATGGGGCAGTGGCGGCCTACGAGCAGTACTTC	CATSRDYGAVAAYEQYF
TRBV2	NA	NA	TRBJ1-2	TGTGCCAGCAGTGACTGGGAGCTTGGCTACACCTTC	CASSDWELGYTF
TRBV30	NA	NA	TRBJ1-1	TGTGCCCGTAAGGGGTCCAGCCCCACTGAAGCTTTCTTT	CARKGSSPTEAFF
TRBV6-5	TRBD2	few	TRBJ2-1	TGTGCCAGCGCCCCGGGGGAGGGTCCTTACAATGAGCAGTTCTTC	CASAPGEGPYNEQFF
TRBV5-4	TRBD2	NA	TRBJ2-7	TGTGCCAGCAGCCCCGGACTAGCGGGAGTCTACGAGCAGTACTTC	CASSPGLAGVYEQYF
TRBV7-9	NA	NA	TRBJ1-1	TGTGCCAGCACCAAAGAGAGGAACACTGAAGCTTTCTTT	CASTKERNTEAFF
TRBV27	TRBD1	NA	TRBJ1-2	TGTGCCAGCAGGGACAGGACCAAAAACTATGGCTACACCTTC	CASRDRTKNYGYTF
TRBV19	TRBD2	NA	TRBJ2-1	TGTGCCAGTAGTCAGCAACTAGCGCGGAATGAGCAGTTCTTC	CASSQQLARNEQFF
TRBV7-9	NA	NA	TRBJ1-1	TGTGCCAGCAGCTCTAACCTTTTGAGCACTGAAGCTTTCTTT	CASSSNLLSTEAFF
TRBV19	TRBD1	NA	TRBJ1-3	TGTGCCAGCTGCTCCGGACAGGGCTCTGGAAACACCATATATTTT	CASCSGQGSGNTIYF
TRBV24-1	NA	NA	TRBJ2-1	TGTGCCACCAGTGACTATACAGATGAGCAGTTCTTC	CATSDYTDEQFF
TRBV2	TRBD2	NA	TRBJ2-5	TGTGCCAGCAGTGTGACTAGCGGGAGACAGACCCAGTACTTC	CASSVTSGRQTQYF
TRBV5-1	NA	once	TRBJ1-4	TGCGCCAGCAGCTTGGCTGACACACATAATGAAAAACTGTTTTTT	CASSLADTHNEKLFF
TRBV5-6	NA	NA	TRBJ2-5	TGTGCCAGCACCCTTGGCGCGGGGACGGTAGAGACCCAGTACTTC	CASTLGAGTVETQYF
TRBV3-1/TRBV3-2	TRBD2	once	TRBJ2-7	TGTGCCAGCAGGCCTAGCGGGAGGAGATCCGAGCAGTACTTC	CASRPSGRRSEQYF
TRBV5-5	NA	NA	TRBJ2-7	TGTGCCAGCAGCCCCAGACAGACCTCCTACGAGCAGTACTTC	CASSPRQTSYEQYF
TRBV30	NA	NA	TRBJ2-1	TGTGCCTGGAGGCAGGGTTTCTCCTACAATGAGCAGTTCTTC	CAWRQGFSYNEQFF
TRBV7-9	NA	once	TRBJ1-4	TGTGCCAGCAGCTTCGGAGGTTATAATGAAAAACTGTTTTTT	CASSFGGYNEKLFF
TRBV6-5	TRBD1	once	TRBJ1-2	TGTGCCAGCAGCTACGGGACAGGGTCGTATGGCTACACCTTC	CASSYGTGSYGYTF
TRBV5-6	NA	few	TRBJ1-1	TGTGCCAGCAGCTGGCCCAAGAACACTGAAGCTTTCTTT	CASSWPKNTEAFF
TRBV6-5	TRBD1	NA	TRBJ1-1	TGTGCCAGCATCATGGGGGACAGGGACCTCACTGAAGCTTTCTTT	CASIMGDRDLTEAFF
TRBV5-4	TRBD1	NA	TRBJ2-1	TGTGCCAGCAGCTCCACGACAGGGGCTGGTGAGCAGTTCTTC	CASSSTTGAGEQFF
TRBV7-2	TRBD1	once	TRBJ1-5	TGTGCCAGCAGCTTCGGGACAGGGGGTTTTCAGCCCCAGCATTTT	CASSFGTGGFQPQHF
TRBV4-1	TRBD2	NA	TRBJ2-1	TGCGCCAGCAGCCAAGTAATGGGGACTAGCGGGAATATCTATGAGCAGTTCTTC	CASSQVMGTSGNIYEQFF
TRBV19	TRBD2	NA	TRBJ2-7	TGTGCCAGTAGTGCCGGGACTAGGGTCTTCGAGCAGTACTTC	CASSAGTRVFEQYF
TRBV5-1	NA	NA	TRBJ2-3	TGCGCCAGCAGCAAAGGACTTTACACAGATACGCAGTATTTT	CASSKGLYTDTQYF
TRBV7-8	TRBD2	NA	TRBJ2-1	TGTGCCAGCAGCTACCTCGGCGGGGGGGCTAGCGGGGCCCCGTACAATGAGCAGTTCTTC	CASSYLGGGASGAPYNEQFF
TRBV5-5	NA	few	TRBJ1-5	TGTGCCAGCAGCTTGGGGCAGTTAATAAATCAGCCCCAGCATTTT	CASSLGQLINQPQHF
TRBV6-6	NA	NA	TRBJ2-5	TGTGCCAGCAGTTACGGTCAATGGACAGATCAAGAGACCCAGTACTTC	CASSYGQWTDQETQYF
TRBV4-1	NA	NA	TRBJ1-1	TGCGCCAGCAGCCAAGATCGGCCAGGGGACGGAGCTTTCTTT	CASSQDRPGDGAFF
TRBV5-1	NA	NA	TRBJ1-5	TGCGCCAGCAGCTTGGGGGGGCACGGCAATCAGCCCCAGCATTTT	CASSLGGHGNQPQHF
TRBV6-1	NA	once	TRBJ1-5	TGTGCCAGCAGTGACGGGTATAGCAATCAGCCCCAGCATTTT	CASSDGYSNQPQHF
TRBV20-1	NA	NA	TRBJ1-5	TGCAGTGCTAGTGAGTTTTATAGCAATCAGCCCCAGCATTTT	CSASEFYSNQPQHF
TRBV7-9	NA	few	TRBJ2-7	TGTGCCAGCACCTATTCTTACGAGCAGTACTTC	CASTYSYEQYF
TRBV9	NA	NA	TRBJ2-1	TGTGCCAGCAGCGTAGCGGGAGTGGCTTACAATGAGCAGTTCTTC	CASSVAGVAYNEQFF
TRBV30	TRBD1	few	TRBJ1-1	TGTGCCTGGAGTTCAGGGGGTAACACTGAAGCTTTCTTT	CAWSSGGNTEAFF
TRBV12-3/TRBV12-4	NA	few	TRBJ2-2	TGTGCCAGCAGCGCAGGGATGAGGGAGCTGTTTTTT	CASSAGMRELFF
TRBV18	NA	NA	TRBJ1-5	TGTGCCAGCTCACGGGACTATTCGGGCAATCAGCCCCAGCATTTT	CASSRDYSGNQPQHF